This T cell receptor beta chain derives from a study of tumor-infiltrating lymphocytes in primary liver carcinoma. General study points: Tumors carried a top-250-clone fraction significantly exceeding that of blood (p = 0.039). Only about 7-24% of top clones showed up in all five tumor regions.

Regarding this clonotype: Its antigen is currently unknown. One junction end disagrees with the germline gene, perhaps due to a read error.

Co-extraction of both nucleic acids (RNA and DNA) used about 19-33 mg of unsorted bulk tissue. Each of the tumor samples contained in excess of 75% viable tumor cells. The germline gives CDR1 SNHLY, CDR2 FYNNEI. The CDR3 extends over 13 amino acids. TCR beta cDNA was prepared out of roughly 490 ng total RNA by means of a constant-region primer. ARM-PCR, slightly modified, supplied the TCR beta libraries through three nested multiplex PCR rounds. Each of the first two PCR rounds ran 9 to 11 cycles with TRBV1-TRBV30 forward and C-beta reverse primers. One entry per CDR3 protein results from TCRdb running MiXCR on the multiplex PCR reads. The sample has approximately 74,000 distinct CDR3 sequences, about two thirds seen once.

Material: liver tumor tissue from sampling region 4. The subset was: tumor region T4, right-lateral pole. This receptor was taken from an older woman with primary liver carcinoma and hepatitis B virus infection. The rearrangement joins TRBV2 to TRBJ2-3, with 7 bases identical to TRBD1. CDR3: CANFDRDTDMQYF. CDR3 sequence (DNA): TGTGCCAACTTTGACAGGGACACTGATATGCAGTATTTT.